Listed here is a single T cell receptor (beta chain). These data are taken from a study of cytomegalovirus exposure and HLA in healthy donors. For the study at large: Sequencing of some 200 million T cells in an earlier analysis found 90 million to 120 million unique TCR beta sequences.

Germline lookup yields CDR1 LNHDA and CDR2 SQIVND (reference sequence). CDR3 length: 16 residues. Trimming pared 5 bases from V and 0 bases from J, leaving 14 bases between. The PCR had 60 Vbeta and 13 Jbeta primers. The repertoire was sequenced with immunoSEQ multiplex PCR; TCRdb's copy has only in-frame clones and lacks some. The repertoire holds 170,000 or so clones, with 70% to 80% as singletons. The chain is built from TRBV19 and TRBJ2-4, with D perhaps matching TRBD1 (6 bases). Sequenced input: PBMCs. This TCR derives from a woman aged 25 to 39 in good health and CMV-seropositive. CDR3 sequence (DNA): TGTGCCAGTAGTCTATCAGGGGCGGTAGCCAAAAACATTCAGTACTTC. It codes for CASSLSGAVAKNIQYF.